This T cell receptor beta chain was captured in a study of CD8 T cells in Susac syndrome. Points from the study as a whole: That the number of individuals in its TCR sequencing and HLA analysis was relatively small was acknowledged by the study.

An amount of RNA that ranged from roughly 0.45 to 1 ug was reverse transcribed with random hexamers. The TCR beta CDR3 was amplified by immunoSEQ multiplex PCR across 54 Vbeta, 13 Jbeta. MiXCR was run by TCRdb on the immunoSEQ multiplex PCR reads, yielding one entry per CDR3 protein. The table shows 250,000 to 300,000 distinct CDR3 sequences, with approximately 84% occurring only once. Sequencing targeted TCR beta in T cells from blood (CD8+ and CD4+). TEMRA cells were FACS-enriched, with CD8+ and CD4+ T cells isolated negatively. Of note for this clonotype: The antigen remains undetermined.

Germline CDR1 LGHNT, CDR2 FRNRAP. V was shortened by 8 bases and J by 4 bases, with 11 bases between the two germline ends. The CDR3 has 13 amino acids. The clonotype comes from a human donor with multiple sclerosis. Material: CD8+ T cells from PBMCs. V usage is TRBV12-5 and J usage is TRBJ2-2; D is undetermined. The CDR3 DNA follows: TGTGCTAGTTACCTGCCCAGCACCGGGGAGCTGTTTTTT. Translating it yields CASYLPSTGELFF.